This TCR beta chain was profiled in a study of shared clonotypes between healthy human individuals. Study-level results: Among the subsets, naive ones generally showed larger estimated richness than memory ones.

Clones were sequenced by immunoSEQ multiplex PCR, and TCRdb holds only the in-frame ones, with some missing. The sample comprises about 2.3 million clones, 85% to 95% of which are singletons, and approximately 0.41% rests with the top ten. V dropped 2 bases and J dropped 6 bases, with 7 bases sitting between them. Germline CDR1 SQVTM, CDR2 ANQGSEA. The CDR3 has 12 residues. Regarding this clone: What it binds is unknown.

Source material: naive CD4+ T cells from PBMCs. Subset denoted: CD45RA+ positively selected. The sequence was collected from a man younger than 30 in good health. Some clones in this sample may be carry-over from other donors' samples. The chain joins TRBV29-1 to TRBJ1-4; D possibly corresponds to TRBD1 (6 bases). The DNA for the CDR3 is TGCAGCGTTGAACAGGGGTATGAAAAACTGTTTTTT. This gives the protein CSVEQGYEKLFF.